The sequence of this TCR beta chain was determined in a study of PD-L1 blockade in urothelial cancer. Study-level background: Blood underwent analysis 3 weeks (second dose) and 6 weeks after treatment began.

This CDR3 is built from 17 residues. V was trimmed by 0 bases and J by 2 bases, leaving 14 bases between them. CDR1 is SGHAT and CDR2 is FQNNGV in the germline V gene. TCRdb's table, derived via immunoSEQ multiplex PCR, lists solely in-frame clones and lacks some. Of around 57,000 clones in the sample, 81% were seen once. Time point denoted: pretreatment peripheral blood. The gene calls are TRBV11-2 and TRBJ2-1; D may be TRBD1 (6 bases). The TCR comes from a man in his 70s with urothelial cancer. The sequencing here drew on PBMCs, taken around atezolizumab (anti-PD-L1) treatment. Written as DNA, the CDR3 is TGTGCCAGCAGCTTAGAACCCACTGGGGGCCCCTACAATGAGCAGTTCTTC. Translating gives CASSLEPTGGPYNEQFF.